The entry that follows covers one T cell receptor beta chain sequence. Which antigen it targets is not known. One base away there is no much larger clone; base qualities are not given. According to the germline V gene, CDR1 reads LGHNA and CDR2 reads YSLEER. From cysteine to phenylalanine, the CDR3 is 16 amino acids long. Only CDR3 DNA remains: 48 bases, in frame from the first base. Trimming removed 1 base from V and 3 bases from J; the gene matches leave 4 bases unexplained. The donors belonged to the validation cohort of around 130 subjects, which was separate from the approximately 660-subject first cohort. The data were obtained in a study of cytomegalovirus exposure and HLA in healthy donors (dated by TCRdb to between 2016 and 2019). Describing the broader study: According to a later analysis, the 120 or so validation repertoires were produced on the same platform as the roughly 600 repertoires of the first cohort. The study aimed to test whether cataloging public T cell receptors could reveal signatures of past pathogen exposure. Besides the first cohort of around 700 subjects, a separate validation cohort made up of over 95 different subjects was used. To predict cytomegalovirus infection status, the study brought together high-throughput TCR immunosequencing, statistical association of individual TCRs with disease status, and machine learning.

The library was built by means of the immunoSEQ multiplex PCR assay. As for how the authors treated the data: A statistical classification framework was developed to diagnose cytomegalovirus status using the catalog of TCR beta chain sequences. TCRdb re-hosts the immuneACCESS table, in-frame sequences only. Its copies lack some clones; in the studies checked, an unresolved V gene accounts for under half of them, and the cause for the rest is not known. V and J calls and clone size are those listed in that table; D and trimming were worked out from the DNA. For this sample the table gives some 79,000 clones, of which around 94% were detected only once. About 3.5% of the sample is held by the ten biggest clonotypes. Study-wide conclusions, independent of this receptor: In vitro tests confirmed that a few of the cytomegalovirus-associated TCR beta chains recognize cytomegalovirus antigens. The study gave a list of 150 to 200 TCR beta chains associated with cytomegalovirus. Subsequent analysis determined that TCRs grouped into clusters in the first cohort also showed a tendency toward co-occurrence across the 130 or so validation repertoires, and approximately 94% of cluster scores exceeded 0. It was suggested by the authors that the approach could potentially be generalized to other disease states and immunological phenotypes. Most TCR sequences were observed very rarely across donors, whereas some public TCRs were present in many individuals. A later analysis had no HLA typing for the validation cohort, so co-occurrence there was scored across all 130 or so repertoires. The classifier was reported to diagnose cytomegalovirus status with high specificity and sensitivity in both the original and validation cohorts.

This receptor was identified in a woman between 18 and 29 years old in good health and CMV-seropositive. The V and J segments used are TRBV4-3 and TRBJ1-1; 11 central nucleotides agree with TRBD1. The sample taken for sequencing was PBMCs. CDR3 region: CASSQGLDRGHTEAFF. The bases read TGCGCCAGCAGCCAAGGTTTGGACAGGGGGCACACTGAAGCTTTCTTT.